The sequence of this TCR beta chain was determined in a study of a mutant IDH1 vaccine in newly diagnosed glioma. Produced via immunoSEQ multiplex PCR; TCRdb's table is partial and in-frame only. The table lists around 78,000 clones, 85% of them singletons, with roughly 2.2% in the top ten. Turning to this clone: The antigen is undetermined.

Specified time point: week 23, last vaccination. Vaccination used 300 ug of mutant IDH1 20-mer peptide per dose, with topical imiquimod. Trimming removed 4 bases from V and 2 bases from J, with 3 bases in between. Looked up from germline, CDR1 is MGHRA and CDR2 is YSYEKL. The CDR3 runs to 13 residues. The TCR originated in a man between 25 and 39 years old with glioma. Some clones in this sample may be carry-over from other donors' samples. V usage is TRBV4-1 and J usage is TRBJ2-6; D ambiguous. The sequences come from PBMCs, collected from a glioma patient whose treatment included an IDH1 peptide vaccine. The CDR3 nucleotides are TGCGCCAGCAGCCCGGCTGGGGCCAACGTCCTGACTTTC. Translating it yields CASSPAGANVLTF.